The rows below give T cell receptor beta chains drawn from one sample of a study of shared clonotypes between healthy human individuals. Some clones are missing from TCRdb's copy, which holds only in-frame ones; the method was immunoSEQ multiplex PCR. The data hold approximately 1,500,000 clones, with roughly 96% observed a single time. The sequencing sample was made of naive CD4+ T cells sorted from blood. The source is a man aged 25-40 years in good health. Each CDR3 is given with its conserved first and last residue. D genes are given only for firm matches. The size field is filled for only some rows; it gives once, few, many or a size class.

clone size: -
V gene: TRBV19
J gene: TRBJ2-2
D gene: -
CDR3 protein: CASSIGPNTGELFF
CDR3 DNA: TGTGCCAGTAGTATAGGGCCAAACACCGGGGAGCTGTTTTTT

clone size: -
V gene: TRBV10-3
J gene: TRBJ2-3
D gene: -
CDR3 protein: CAASGKGTDTQYF
CDR3 DNA: TGTGCCGCCTCAGGGAAAGGGACAGATACGCAGTATTTT

clone size: -
V gene: TRBV6-5
J gene: TRBJ2-5
D gene: TRBD2
CDR3 protein: CASSYSLAGGETQYF
CDR3 DNA: TGTGCCAGCAGTTACTCTCTAGCGGGAGGAGAGACCCAGTACTTC

clone size: -
V gene: TRBV7-2
J gene: TRBJ2-7
D gene: TRBD2
CDR3 protein: CASSLSVLAGREDEQYF
CDR3 DNA: TGTGCCAGCAGCTTAAGTGTACTAGCGGGTAGGGAGGACGAGCAGTACTTC

clone size: -
V gene: TRBV11-3
J gene: TRBJ2-1
D gene: TRBD1
CDR3 protein: CASSLGSGQGLNEQFF
CDR3 DNA: TGTGCCAGCAGCTTAGGCTCGGGACAGGGGTTAAATGAGCAGTTCTTC

clone size: -
V gene: TRBV5-1
J gene: TRBJ2-7
D gene: TRBD2
CDR3 protein: CASSYGLAGDHEQYF
CDR3 DNA: TGCGCCAGCAGCTACGGACTAGCGGGAGATCACGAGCAGTACTTC

clone size: once
V gene: TRBV30
J gene: TRBJ2-1
D gene: -
CDR3 protein: CAWSVLDEQFF
CDR3 DNA: TGTGCCTGGAGTGTACTAGATGAGCAGTTCTTC

clone size: -
V gene: TRBV14
J gene: TRBJ1-3
D gene: -
CDR3 protein: CASSQGRSSSGNTIYF
CDR3 DNA: TGTGCCAGCAGCCAAGGGAGGTCCAGCTCTGGAAACACCATATATTTT

clone size: once
V gene: TRBV5-5
J gene: TRBJ1-1
D gene: -
CDR3 protein: CASSAKIGGTEAFF
CDR3 DNA: TGTGCCAGCAGCGCAAAGATTGGGGGCACTGAAGCTTTCTTT

clone size: -
V gene: TRBV7-9
J gene: TRBJ1-4
D gene: -
CDR3 protein: CASSLNEKLFF
CDR3 DNA: TGTGCCAGCAGCTTAAATGAAAAACTGTTTTTT

clone size: -
V gene: TRBV2
J gene: TRBJ2-2
D gene: TRBD2
CDR3 protein: CASSDPSGRSYGTGELFF
CDR3 DNA: TGTGCCAGCAGTGACCCTAGCGGGAGGTCCTATGGCACCGGGGAGCTGTTTTTT

clone size: -
V gene: TRBV5-1
J gene: TRBJ2-7
D gene: -
CDR3 protein: CASSLGQAQYEQYF
CDR3 DNA: TGCGCCAGCAGCTTGGGACAAGCCCAATACGAGCAGTACTTC

clone size: once
V gene: TRBV7-7
J gene: TRBJ2-1
D gene: -
CDR3 protein: CASSSLLYNEQFF
CDR3 DNA: TGTGCTAGCAGCTCCCTTTTGTACAATGAGCAGTTCTTC

clone size: -
V gene: TRBV5-6
J gene: TRBJ2-7
D gene: TRBD2
CDR3 protein: CASSLSGRFHEQYF
CDR3 DNA: TGTGCCAGCAGCTTGAGCGGGAGGTTCCACGAGCAGTACTTC

clone size: -
V gene: TRBV6-4
J gene: TRBJ2-4
D gene: -
CDR3 protein: CASSQPSDIQYF
CDR3 DNA: TGTGCCAGCAGCCAACCTTCGGACATTCAGTACTTC

clone size: once
V gene: TRBV6-5
J gene: TRBJ2-1
D gene: -
CDR3 protein: CASSYRAQYNEQFF
CDR3 DNA: TGTGCCAGCAGTTACCGGGCCCAGTACAATGAGCAGTTCTTC

clone size: -
V gene: TRBV5-1
J gene: TRBJ2-2
D gene: TRBD2
CDR3 protein: CASSPPGLGNTGELFF
CDR3 DNA: TGCGCCAGCAGCCCCCCGGGACTAGGGAACACCGGGGAGCTGTTTTTT

clone size: -
V gene: TRBV2
J gene: TRBJ2-3
D gene: -
CDR3 protein: CASSDEQGTDTQYF
CDR3 DNA: TGTGCCAGCAGTGACGAACAGGGCACAGATACGCAGTATTTT

clone size: -
V gene: TRBV5-1
J gene: TRBJ2-3
D gene: TRBD2
CDR3 protein: CASSRAGTSGTDTQYF
CDR3 DNA: TGCGCCAGCAGCCGTGCTGGGACTAGCGGCACAGATACGCAGTATTTT

clone size: -
V gene: TRBV5-1
J gene: TRBJ2-2
D gene: -
CDR3 protein: CASSIGGAVNTGELFF
CDR3 DNA: TGCGCCAGCAGCATCGGGGGAGCAGTAAACACCGGGGAGCTGTTTTTT

clone size: -
V gene: TRBV7-2
J gene: TRBJ2-4
D gene: TRBD2
CDR3 protein: CASSFVAGTGNIQYF
CDR3 DNA: TGTGCCAGCAGCTTCGTAGCGGGAACGGGGAACATTCAGTACTTC

clone size: -
V gene: TRBV4-2
J gene: TRBJ2-1
D gene: -
CDR3 protein: CASRGESPSIRDEQFF
CDR3 DNA: TGTGCCAGCCGTGGGGAGAGCCCGTCAATCCGGGATGAGCAGTTCTTC

clone size: -
V gene: TRBV15
J gene: TRBJ1-4
D gene: TRBD1
CDR3 protein: CATSRGGQRQFF
CDR3 DNA: TGTGCCACCAGCAGAGGGGGACAGCGGCAGTTTTTT

clone size: -
V gene: TRBV28
J gene: TRBJ2-5
D gene: TRBD2
CDR3 protein: CASSLTRTSGRVKETQYF
CDR3 DNA: TGTGCCAGCAGTTTAACACGGACTAGCGGGAGGGTTAAAGAGACCCAGTACTTC

clone size: -
V gene: TRBV7-3
J gene: TRBJ2-5
D gene: -
CDR3 protein: CASSLPGSETQYF
CDR3 DNA: TGTGCCAGCAGCTTACCGGGTTCAGAGACCCAGTACTTC

clone size: -
V gene: TRBV7-2
J gene: TRBJ2-5
D gene: -
CDR3 protein: CASSLDPQETQYF
CDR3 DNA: TGTGCCAGCAGCTTAGATCCCCAAGAGACCCAGTACTTC

clone size: once
V gene: TRBV28
J gene: TRBJ1-5
D gene: -
CDR3 protein: CASSSVNQPQHF
CDR3 DNA: TGTGCCAGCAGTTCAGTCAATCAGCCCCAGCATTTT

clone size: -
V gene: TRBV28
J gene: TRBJ2-2
D gene: TRBD2
CDR3 protein: CASSLRTSGSFGELFF
CDR3 DNA: TGTGCCAGCAGTTTACGGACTAGCGGGAGTTTCGGGGAGCTGTTTTTT

clone size: once
V gene: TRBV6-7
J gene: TRBJ2-7
D gene: -
CDR3 protein: CASSSGASYEQYF
CDR3 DNA: TGTGCCAGCAGTTCCGGAGCCTCCTACGAGCAGTACTTC

clone size: -
V gene: TRBV7-9
J gene: TRBJ2-7
D gene: -
CDR3 protein: CASSFVAGSSWGEQYF
CDR3 DNA: TGTGCCAGCAGCTTCGTCGCGGGCTCCTCTTGGGGGGAGCAGTACTTC

clone size: -
V gene: TRBV11-2
J gene: TRBJ2-1
D gene: TRBD2
CDR3 protein: CASRRKLAVASYNEQFF
CDR3 DNA: TGTGCCAGCAGACGTAAACTAGCGGTCGCCTCCTACAATGAGCAGTTCTTC

clone size: -
V gene: TRBV5-4
J gene: TRBJ2-7
D gene: TRBD1
CDR3 protein: CASSLRLGQGPYEQYF
CDR3 DNA: TGTGCCAGCAGCTTGAGACTCGGACAGGGGCCCTACGAGCAGTACTTC

clone size: once
V gene: TRBV29-1
J gene: TRBJ2-1
D gene: -
CDR3 protein: CSVGRGVSSDNEQFF
CDR3 DNA: TGCAGCGTTGGAAGAGGGGTCTCTAGCGACAATGAGCAGTTCTTC

clone size: -
V gene: TRBV5-4
J gene: TRBJ2-7
D gene: TRBD1
CDR3 protein: CASSHRDRLSYEQYF
CDR3 DNA: TGTGCCAGCAGCCACCGGGACAGGCTCTCCTACGAGCAGTACTTC

clone size: -
V gene: TRBV29-1
J gene: TRBJ1-2
D gene: -
CDR3 protein: CSVGSSNYGYTF
CDR3 DNA: TGCAGCGTTGGGTCCTCTAACTATGGCTACACCTTC

clone size: -
V gene: TRBV7-9
J gene: TRBJ2-5
D gene: -
CDR3 protein: CASSLGEHETQYF
CDR3 DNA: TGTGCCAGCAGCTTAGGGGAGCACGAGACCCAGTACTTC

clone size: -
V gene: TRBV4-3
J gene: TRBJ1-3
D gene: -
CDR3 protein: CASSQVGGGKHSGNTIYF
CDR3 DNA: TGCGCCAGCAGCCAAGTGGGGGGGGGCAAACACTCTGGAAACACCATATATTTT

clone size: -
V gene: TRBV10-3
J gene: TRBJ2-7
D gene: -
CDR3 protein: CAIGQSYEQYF
CDR3 DNA: TGTGCCATAGGACAGAGCTACGAGCAGTACTTC

clone size: -
V gene: TRBV5-1
J gene: TRBJ2-1
D gene: TRBD2
CDR3 protein: CASSSRLAGVPSYNEQFF
CDR3 DNA: TGCGCCAGCAGCTCCCGACTAGCGGGAGTCCCCTCCTACAATGAGCAGTTCTTC

clone size: few
V gene: TRBV2
J gene: TRBJ1-2
D gene: -
CDR3 protein: CASRGFRAEGYTF
CDR3 DNA: TGTGCCAGCAGAGGATTTCGGGCCGAGGGCTACACCTTC

clone size: -
V gene: TRBV27
J gene: TRBJ2-7
D gene: TRBD2
CDR3 protein: CAPPRGVRGDEQYF
CDR3 DNA: TGTGCCCCCCCGCGGGGGGTAAGAGGTGACGAGCAGTACTTC

clone size: -
V gene: TRBV4-3
J gene: TRBJ2-1
D gene: -
CDR3 protein: CASSHQRLSGAGRLTGYEQFF
CDR3 DNA: TGCGCCAGCAGCCACCAGAGGTTAAGCGGGGCGGGCCGTTTGACAGGTTATGAGCAGTTCTTC

clone size: -
V gene: TRBV19
J gene: TRBJ2-7
D gene: -
CDR3 protein: CASSVTVNSYEQYF
CDR3 DNA: TGTGCCAGTAGTGTGACGGTTAACTCCTACGAGCAGTACTTC

clone size: -
V gene: TRBV7-6
J gene: TRBJ2-7
D gene: TRBD1
CDR3 protein: CASSRSGGYFYEQYF
CDR3 DNA: TGTGCCAGCAGTCGATCAGGGGGCTACTTTTACGAGCAGTACTTC

clone size: -
V gene: TRBV9
J gene: TRBJ2-1
D gene: -
CDR3 protein: CASSVGQGERPYNEQFF
CDR3 DNA: TGTGCCAGCAGCGTAGGGCAGGGTGAGAGGCCCTACAATGAGCAGTTCTTC